The rows below give T cell receptor beta chains drawn from one sample of a study of control samples from healthy donors and cancer patients. Libraries were prepared by immunoSEQ multiplex PCR; TCRdb keeps only in-frame clonotypes and omits some of them. This sample has 130,000 to 150,000 clones, with roughly 94% found just once. Sequencing was done on a sample of PBMCs. The receptors derive from a man in his fifties or sixties with colorectal cancer. Each CDR3 is given with its conserved first and last residue. A D gene is named only where the DNA matches it firmly. Size is omitted from some rows. Given values are once, few, many or a class for expanded clones.

v_gene: TRBV10-3
j_gene: TRBJ1-2
d_gene: NA
abundance: NA
CDR3nt: TGTGCCATCAGTGGGCCAGGACGGATGGGCTACACCTTC
CDR3aa: CAISGPGRMGYTF

v_gene: TRBV2
j_gene: TRBJ1-2
d_gene: NA
abundance: NA
CDR3nt: TGTGCCAGCACCCCTCGGACCGCTGGCGGCTACACCTTC
CDR3aa: CASTPRTAGGYTF

v_gene: TRBV6-6
j_gene: TRBJ1-6
d_gene: NA
abundance: once
CDR3nt: TGTGCCAGCAGTTCCTCGGTGGGTTCCTATAATTCACCCCTCCACTTT
CDR3aa: CASSSSVGSYNSPLHF

v_gene: TRBV27
j_gene: TRBJ2-1
d_gene: TRBD1
abundance: NA
CDR3nt: TGTGCCACCGGGACAGGGGGCCGGGAGCAGTTCTTC
CDR3aa: CATGTGGREQFF

v_gene: TRBV6-5
j_gene: TRBJ2-5
d_gene: TRBD1
abundance: NA
CDR3nt: TGTGCCAGCGGGGGACAGGGGGTAAAGACCCAGTACTTC
CDR3aa: CASGGQGVKTQYF

v_gene: TRBV9
j_gene: TRBJ2-2
d_gene: TRBD1
abundance: NA
CDR3nt: TGTGCCAGCAGCACAGGGGCCACCGGGGAGCTGTTTTTT
CDR3aa: CASSTGATGELFF

v_gene: TRBV19
j_gene: TRBJ1-1
d_gene: TRBD1
abundance: NA
CDR3nt: TGTGCCAGTAAGGAGGGGACAGGGAGGGCGGACACTGAAGCTTTCTTT
CDR3aa: CASKEGTGRADTEAFF

v_gene: TRBV4-3
j_gene: TRBJ1-4
d_gene: TRBD1
abundance: NA
CDR3nt: TGCGCCAGCAGCCAAGGGCAGGGGGCTGAAAAACTGTTTTTT
CDR3aa: CASSQGQGAEKLFF

v_gene: TRBV3-1/TRBV3-2
j_gene: TRBJ2-3
d_gene: TRBD2
abundance: NA
CDR3nt: TGTGCCAGCAGCCAAGATCACTCGGGGGGGCCCGCAGATACGCAGTATTTT
CDR3aa: CASSQDHSGGPADTQYF

v_gene: TRBV19
j_gene: TRBJ2-2
d_gene: TRBD2
abundance: NA
CDR3nt: TGTGCCAGTAGTATGGTAGCGGGGGGGAACACCGGGGAGCTGTTTTTT
CDR3aa: CASSMVAGGNTGELFF

v_gene: TRBV19
j_gene: TRBJ2-1
d_gene: TRBD1
abundance: NA
CDR3nt: TGTGCCAGTAACCCGGACAGGAGCTCCTACAATGAGCAGTTCTTC
CDR3aa: CASNPDRSSYNEQFF

v_gene: TRBV6-5
j_gene: TRBJ2-2
d_gene: NA
abundance: NA
CDR3nt: TGTGCCAGCAGTCGGGACGCGAACACCGGGGAGCTGTTTTTT
CDR3aa: CASSRDANTGELFF

v_gene: TRBV2
j_gene: TRBJ1-6
d_gene: NA
abundance: NA
CDR3nt: TGTGCCAGCAGTGAATTAACTGGGACACTGGTTAATTCACCCCTCCACTTT
CDR3aa: CASSELTGTLVNSPLHF

v_gene: TRBV5-1
j_gene: TRBJ1-6
d_gene: NA
abundance: NA
CDR3nt: TGCGCCAGCAGCTTGGCAGGGTACGGTTCACCCCTCCACTTT
CDR3aa: CASSLAGYGSPLHF

v_gene: TRBV5-1
j_gene: TRBJ2-1
d_gene: NA
abundance: few
CDR3nt: TGCGCCAGCAGCTTGGCCCGACGGGCTGTCGATGAGCAGTTCTTC
CDR3aa: CASSLARRAVDEQFF

v_gene: TRBV27
j_gene: TRBJ1-1
d_gene: NA
abundance: NA
CDR3nt: TGTGCCAGCAGGCCCGGACGGTGGAACACTGAAGCTTTCTTT
CDR3aa: CASRPGRWNTEAFF

v_gene: TRBV27
j_gene: TRBJ2-7
d_gene: NA
abundance: NA
CDR3nt: TGTGCCAGCAGTTCTTGGGGCCACGAGCAGTACTTC
CDR3aa: CASSSWGHEQYF

v_gene: TRBV2
j_gene: TRBJ2-4
d_gene: TRBD1
abundance: NA
CDR3nt: TGTGCCAGCAGAGGACAGGACAACATTCAGTACTTC
CDR3aa: CASRGQDNIQYF

v_gene: TRBV10-3
j_gene: TRBJ1-1
d_gene: TRBD1
abundance: NA
CDR3nt: TGTGCCATCAGTGCCGGGACAGAGTATGAAGCTTTCTTT
CDR3aa: CAISAGTEYEAFF

v_gene: TRBV4-1
j_gene: TRBJ1-2
d_gene: TRBD1
abundance: NA
CDR3nt: TGCGCCAGCAGCCAAGGAGCCGGGACAGGGACCAACTATGGCTACACCTTC
CDR3aa: CASSQGAGTGTNYGYTF

v_gene: TRBV19
j_gene: TRBJ1-2
d_gene: NA
abundance: NA
CDR3nt: TGTGCCAGTAGGAGGGTACCCAACTATGGCTACACCTTC
CDR3aa: CASRRVPNYGYTF

v_gene: TRBV5-8
j_gene: TRBJ2-5
d_gene: TRBD2
abundance: NA
CDR3nt: TGTGCCAGCAGCCGCGCTAGCGGGGGGCACCAAGAGACCCAGTACTTC
CDR3aa: CASSRASGGHQETQYF

v_gene: TRBV6-1
j_gene: TRBJ2-5
d_gene: NA
abundance: NA
CDR3nt: TGTGCCAGCACTGAAGTAGGGATGGGGGAGACCCAGTACTTC
CDR3aa: CASTEVGMGETQYF

v_gene: TRBV5-4
j_gene: TRBJ1-2
d_gene: NA
abundance: NA
CDR3nt: TGTGCCAGCAGCTTGACAGGCATCGATGGCTACACCTTC
CDR3aa: CASSLTGIDGYTF

v_gene: TRBV19
j_gene: TRBJ1-4
d_gene: TRBD1
abundance: NA
CDR3nt: TGTGCCAGTAGTATTCGAGTCCGGACAGGGGCAACTAATGAAAAACTGTTTTTT
CDR3aa: CASSIRVRTGATNEKLFF

v_gene: TRBV3-1/TRBV3-2
j_gene: TRBJ1-4
d_gene: NA
abundance: NA
CDR3nt: TGTGCCAGCAGCCAAGAACCGGGGGGCGAAAAACTGTTTTTT
CDR3aa: CASSQEPGGEKLFF

v_gene: TRBV15
j_gene: TRBJ2-5
d_gene: TRBD1
abundance: NA
CDR3nt: TGTGCCACCAGCAGCGGGACAGGGATTAGGGACCAAGAGACCCAGTACTTC
CDR3aa: CATSSGTGIRDQETQYF

v_gene: TRBV10-3
j_gene: TRBJ2-3
d_gene: TRBD1
abundance: NA
CDR3nt: TGTGCCATCACGTCACGGGACAGCGGCACAGATACGCAGTATTTT
CDR3aa: CAITSRDSGTDTQYF

v_gene: TRBV5-1
j_gene: TRBJ1-6
d_gene: TRBD1
abundance: NA
CDR3nt: TGCGCCAGCAGCTTGGGGACAGGGAATAATTCACCCCTCCACTTT
CDR3aa: CASSLGTGNNSPLHF

v_gene: TRBV5-6
j_gene: TRBJ1-2
d_gene: TRBD1
abundance: NA
CDR3nt: TGTGCCAGCAGCCCGACAGGGCACGGTAACTATGGCTACACCTTC
CDR3aa: CASSPTGHGNYGYTF

v_gene: TRBV5-4
j_gene: TRBJ1-2
d_gene: TRBD1
abundance: NA
CDR3nt: TGTGCCAGCAGCAAACCGACAGGGGGACGGGATGGCTACACCTTC
CDR3aa: CASSKPTGGRDGYTF

v_gene: TRBV11-1
j_gene: TRBJ2-5
d_gene: NA
abundance: NA
CDR3nt: TGTGCCAGCAGCTTAGCTCTGGGCGAGACCCAGTACTTC
CDR3aa: CASSLALGETQYF

v_gene: TRBV5-4
j_gene: TRBJ1-5
d_gene: NA
abundance: NA
CDR3nt: TGTGCCAGCAGCTTGGCGGGAAGCAATCAGCCCCAGCATTTT
CDR3aa: CASSLAGSNQPQHF

v_gene: TRBV27
j_gene: TRBJ2-3
d_gene: NA
abundance: NA
CDR3nt: TGTGCCAGCAGTTTAGTGGTGGGGTTGGCAGATACGCAGTATTTT
CDR3aa: CASSLVVGLADTQYF

v_gene: TRBV5-6
j_gene: TRBJ1-3
d_gene: NA
abundance: NA
CDR3nt: TGTGCCAGCAGCTTGGCCGGGGATGTCAGGGCTGGCGGAAACACCATATATTTT
CDR3aa: CASSLAGDVRAGGNTIYF

v_gene: TRBV27
j_gene: TRBJ1-6
d_gene: NA
abundance: NA
CDR3nt: TGTGCCAGCAGTCCGCGGGCCCACCCGAGCTCCTATAATTCACCCCTCCACTTT
CDR3aa: CASSPRAHPSSYNSPLHF